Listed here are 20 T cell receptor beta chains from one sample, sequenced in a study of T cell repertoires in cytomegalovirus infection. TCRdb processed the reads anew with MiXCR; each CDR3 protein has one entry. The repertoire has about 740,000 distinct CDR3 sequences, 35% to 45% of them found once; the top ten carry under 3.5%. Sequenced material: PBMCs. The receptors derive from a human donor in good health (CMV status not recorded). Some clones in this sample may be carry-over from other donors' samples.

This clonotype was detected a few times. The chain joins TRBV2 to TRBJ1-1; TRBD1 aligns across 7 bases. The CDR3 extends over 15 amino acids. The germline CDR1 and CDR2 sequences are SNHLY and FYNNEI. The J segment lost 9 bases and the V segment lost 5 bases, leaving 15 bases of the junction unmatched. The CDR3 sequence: CASSKQGPGAAKAFF. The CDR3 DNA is TGTGCCAGCAGTAAACAGGGGCCCGGTGCCGCAAAAGCTTTCTTT.

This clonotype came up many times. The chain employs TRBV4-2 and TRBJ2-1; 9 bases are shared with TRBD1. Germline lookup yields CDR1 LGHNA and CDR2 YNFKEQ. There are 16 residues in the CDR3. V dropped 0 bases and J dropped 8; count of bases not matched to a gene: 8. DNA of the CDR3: TGTGCCAGCAGCCAAGATAGGGGACAGGGAAGCGATGAGCAGTTCTTC. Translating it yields CASSQDRGQGSDEQFF.

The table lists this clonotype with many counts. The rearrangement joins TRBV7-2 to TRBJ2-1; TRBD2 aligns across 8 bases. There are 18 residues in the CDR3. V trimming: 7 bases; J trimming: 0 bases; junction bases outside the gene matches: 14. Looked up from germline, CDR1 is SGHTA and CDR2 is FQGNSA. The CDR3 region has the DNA TGTGCCAGCACCCTCCTTACTAGCGGTATTAGCTCCTACAATGAGCAGTTCTTC. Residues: CASTLLTSGISSYNEQFF.

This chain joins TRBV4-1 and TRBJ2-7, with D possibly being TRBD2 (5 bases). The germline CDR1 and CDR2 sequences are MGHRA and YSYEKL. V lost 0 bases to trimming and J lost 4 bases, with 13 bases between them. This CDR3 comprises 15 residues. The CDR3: CASSQEDRGSYEQYF. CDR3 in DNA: TGCGCCAGCAGCCAAGAAGACCGGGGTTCTTACGAGCAGTACTTC.

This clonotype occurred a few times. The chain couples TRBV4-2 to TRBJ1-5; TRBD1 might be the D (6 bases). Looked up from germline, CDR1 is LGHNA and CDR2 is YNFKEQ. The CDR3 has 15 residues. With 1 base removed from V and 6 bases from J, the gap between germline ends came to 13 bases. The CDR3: CASSQARSGVQPQHF. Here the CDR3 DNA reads TGTGCCAGCAGCCAAGCTCGTTCAGGGGTTCAGCCCCAGCATTTT.

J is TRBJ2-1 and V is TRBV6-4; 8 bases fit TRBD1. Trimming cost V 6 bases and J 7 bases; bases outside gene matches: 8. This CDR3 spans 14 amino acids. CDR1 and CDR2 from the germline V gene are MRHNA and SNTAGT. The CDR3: CASSLQGVANEQFF. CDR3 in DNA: TGTGCCAGCAGCCTACAGGGGGTGGCGAATGAGCAGTTCTTC.

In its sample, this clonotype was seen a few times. In nucleotides, the CDR3 is TGTGCCAGCAGCTTAAACGGAGGTAGTTACGAGCAGTACTTC. Translation gives CASSLNGGSYEQYF. The chain combines TRBV7-6 with TRBJ2-7, with a tentative D call TRBD2 (5 bases). Germline CDR1 reads SGHVS; CDR2 reads FNYEAQ. V was pared by 2 bases and J by 4 bases, with 12 bases between. This CDR3 contains 14 residues.

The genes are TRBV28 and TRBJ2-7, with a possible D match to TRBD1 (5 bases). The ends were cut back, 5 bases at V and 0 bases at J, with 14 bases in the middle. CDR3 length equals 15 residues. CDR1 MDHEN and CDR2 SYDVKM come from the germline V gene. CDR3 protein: CASSGARMSSYEQYF. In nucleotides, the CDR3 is TGTGCCAGCAGTGGGGCACGGATGAGCTCCTACGAGCAGTACTTC.

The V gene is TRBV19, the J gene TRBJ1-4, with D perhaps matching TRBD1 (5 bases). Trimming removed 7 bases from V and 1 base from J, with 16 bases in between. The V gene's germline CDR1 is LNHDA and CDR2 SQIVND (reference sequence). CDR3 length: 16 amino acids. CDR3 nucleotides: TGTGCCAGTAAGGCAGGGCTCGGGGGAACTAATGAAAAACTGTTTTTT. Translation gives CASKAGLGGTNEKLFF.

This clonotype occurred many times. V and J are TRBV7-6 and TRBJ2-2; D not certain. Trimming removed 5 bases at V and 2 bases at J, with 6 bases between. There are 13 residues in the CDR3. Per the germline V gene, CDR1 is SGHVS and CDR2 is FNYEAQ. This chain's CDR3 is CASSGRNTGELFF. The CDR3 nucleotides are TGTGCCAGCAGCGGCAGAAACACCGGGGAGCTGTTTTTT.

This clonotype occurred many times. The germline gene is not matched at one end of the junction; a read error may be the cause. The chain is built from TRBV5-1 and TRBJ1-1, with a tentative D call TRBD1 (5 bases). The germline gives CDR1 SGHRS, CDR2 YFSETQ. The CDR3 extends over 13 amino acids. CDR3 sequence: CASSTDTNTEAFF. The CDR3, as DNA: TGTGCCAGCAGCACGGACACGAACACTGAAGCTTTCTTT.

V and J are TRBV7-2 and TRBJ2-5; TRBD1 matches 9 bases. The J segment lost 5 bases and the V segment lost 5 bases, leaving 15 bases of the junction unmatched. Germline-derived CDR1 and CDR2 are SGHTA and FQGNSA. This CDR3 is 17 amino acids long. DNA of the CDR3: TGTGCCAGCAGCCCCACCCGGACAGGGGTATTAAGGGAGACCCAGTACTTC. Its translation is CASSPTRTGVLRETQYF.

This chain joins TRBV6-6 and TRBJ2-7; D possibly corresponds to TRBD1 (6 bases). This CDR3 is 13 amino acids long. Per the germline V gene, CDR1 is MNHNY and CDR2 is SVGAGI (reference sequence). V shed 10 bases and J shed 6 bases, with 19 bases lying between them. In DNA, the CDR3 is TGTGCCACCGAACTGATGACAGGCGGCGAGCAGTACTTC. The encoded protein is CATELMTGGEQYF.

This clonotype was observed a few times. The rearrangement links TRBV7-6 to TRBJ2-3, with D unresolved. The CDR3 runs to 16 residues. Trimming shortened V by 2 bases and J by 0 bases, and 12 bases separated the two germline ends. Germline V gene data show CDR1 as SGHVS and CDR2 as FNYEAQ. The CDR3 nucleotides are TGTGCCAGCAGCTTACGGTATGGCGAAAGCACAGATACGCAGTATTTT. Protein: CASSLRYGESTDTQYF.

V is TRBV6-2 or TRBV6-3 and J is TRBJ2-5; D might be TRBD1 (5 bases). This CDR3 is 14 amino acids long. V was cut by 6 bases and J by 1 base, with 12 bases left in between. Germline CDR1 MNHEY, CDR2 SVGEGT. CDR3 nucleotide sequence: TGTGCCAGCAGACAGGAGAAACTCCAAGAGACCCAGTACTTC. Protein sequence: CASRQEKLQETQYF.

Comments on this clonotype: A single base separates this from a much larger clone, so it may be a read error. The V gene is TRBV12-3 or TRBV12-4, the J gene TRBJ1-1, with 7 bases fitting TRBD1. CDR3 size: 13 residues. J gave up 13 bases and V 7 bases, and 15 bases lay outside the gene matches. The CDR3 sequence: CASNNPGQRKDFF. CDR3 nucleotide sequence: TGTGCCAGCAATAACCCGGGACAGAGGAAAGATTTCTTT.

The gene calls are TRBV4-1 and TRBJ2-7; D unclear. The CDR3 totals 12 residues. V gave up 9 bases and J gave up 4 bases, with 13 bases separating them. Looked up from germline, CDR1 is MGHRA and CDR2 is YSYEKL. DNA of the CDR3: TGCGCCAGTCAAGGAACCGGGTACGAGCAGTACTTC. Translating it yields CASQGTGYEQYF.

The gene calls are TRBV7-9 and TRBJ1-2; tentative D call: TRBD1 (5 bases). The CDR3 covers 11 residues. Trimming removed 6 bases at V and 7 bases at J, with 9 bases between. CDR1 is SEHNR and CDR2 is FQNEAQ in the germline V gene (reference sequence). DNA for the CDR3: TGTGCCAGCAGTCGGGACGCTGGCTACACCTTC. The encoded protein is CASSRDAGYTF. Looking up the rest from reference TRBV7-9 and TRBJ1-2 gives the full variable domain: DTGVSQNPRHKITKRGQNVTFRCDPISEHNRLYWYRQTLGQGPEFLTYFQNEAQLEKSRLLSDRFSAERPKGSFSTLEIQRTEQGDSAMYLCASSRDAGYTFGSGTRLTVV.

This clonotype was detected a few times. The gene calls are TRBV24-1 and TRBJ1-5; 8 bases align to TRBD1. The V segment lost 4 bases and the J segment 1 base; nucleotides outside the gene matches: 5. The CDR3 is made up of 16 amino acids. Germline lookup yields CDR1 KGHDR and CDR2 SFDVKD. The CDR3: CATSDQQGGSNQPQHF. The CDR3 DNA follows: TGTGCCACCAGTGACCAACAGGGGGGGAGCAATCAGCCCCAGCATTTT.

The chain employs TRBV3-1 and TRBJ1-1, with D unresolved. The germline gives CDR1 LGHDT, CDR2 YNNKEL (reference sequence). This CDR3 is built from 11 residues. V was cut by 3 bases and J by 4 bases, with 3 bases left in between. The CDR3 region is CASSHLTEAFF. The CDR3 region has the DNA TGTGCCAGCAGCCATCTCACTGAAGCTTTCTTT.